The sequence of this T cell receptor (beta chain) was determined in a study of OX40 agonist ivuxolimab in advanced cancers. Overall study context: One patient with hepatocellular carcinoma and two with cutaneous melanoma, three in all, had partial responses.

Per germline, CDR1 SGHTA and CDR2 FQGNSA. Trimming pared 0 bases from V and 8 bases from J, leaving 7 bases between. The CDR3 is 12 amino acids. Sequencing used immunoSEQ multiplex PCR; TCRdb keeps in-frame clones, though not all of them. The table includes 25,000 to 40,000 clones, 80% to 85% detected once. The sequence came from an adult with an advanced solid tumor such as melanoma, head and neck, liver or kidney cancer. The input for sequencing was CD4+ or CD8+ T cells sorted from blood, taken in a trial of the OX40 agonist ivuxolimab. The genes are TRBV7-2 and TRBJ1-1; D is undetermined. This CDR3 reads CASSLAGLEAFF. CDR3 bases: TGTGCCAGCAGCTTAGCTGGGTTGGAAGCTTTCTTT.